These 27 T cell receptor beta chains were sequenced from one sample in a study of T cell repertoires in aging, cancer and after chemotherapy. The template was genomic DNA from peripheral blood, not RNA. Rearranged V-D-J TRB sequences were amplified with a mixed TRB-A/B primer pool. TCRdb ran MiXCR on the multiplex PCR reads and lists one entry per CDR3 protein. The data contain approximately 3,000 distinct CDR3 sequences, about 35% of them singletons. Sequencing was performed on blood. Receptor source: a human donor with a solid tumor.

Turning to this clonotype: This may arise from a read error, as a much more abundant clone is one base away. The chain has TRBV15 and TRBJ2-5; D ambiguous. Germline CDR1 is LNHNV and CDR2 is YYDKDF (reference sequence). V lost 1 base and J lost 1, with 7 bases in between. The CDR3 is 14 amino acids. CDR3 region: CATSRASSQETQYF. CDR3 coding DNA: TGTGCCACCAGCAGAGCAAGCAGCCAAGAGACCCAGTACTTC. Full variable domain (remainder filled in from reference TRBV15 and TRBJ2-5): DAMVIQNPRYQVTQFGKPVTLSCSQTLNHNVMYWYQQKSSQAPKLLFHYYDKDFNNEADTPDNFQSRRPNTSFCFLDIRSPGLGDTAMYLCATSRASSQETQYFGPGTRLLVL.

The chain employs TRBV27 and TRBJ2-7; perhaps TRBD1 as D (5 bases). The CDR3 sequence is 13 residues long. V was pared by 2 bases and J by 4 bases, with 9 bases between. Germline V lookup: CDR1 MNHEY, CDR2 SMNVEV (reference sequence). DNA for the CDR3: TGTGCCAGCAGTTTAGGGGCAGGATACGAGCAGTACTTC. Protein: CASSLGAGYEQYF.

The chain has TRBV29-1 and TRBJ1-1, with 11 positions matching TRBD1. The CDR3 is 14 amino acids. Germline assignment: CDR1 SQVTM and CDR2 ANQGSEA. The trim removed 3 bases at V and 3 bases at J, leaving 3 bases unmatched. CDR3 sequence: CSVDWTGGHTEAFF. CDR3 DNA: TGCAGCGTTGACTGGACAGGGGGCCACACTGAAGCTTTCTTT.

By share, this clonotype ranks as large. The V gene is TRBV6-5, the J gene TRBJ2-3, with D possibly matching TRBD1 (6 bases). V was pared by 2 bases and J by 0 bases, with 12 bases between. This CDR3 has 16 amino acids. Germline V gives CDR1 MNHEY, CDR2 SVGAGI. The DNA for the CDR3 is TGTGCCAGCAGTTACGGACAGCAAGCTAGCACAGATACGCAGTATTTT. Residues: CASSYGQQASTDTQYF.

Within the sample, this clonotype is large (0.1 to 1%). The chain joins TRBV6-5 to TRBJ2-7; the match to TRBD1 covers 9 bases. Germline CDR1 is MNHEY and CDR2 is SVGAGI. This CDR3 is 13 amino acids long. The V and J ends lost 10 bases and 2 bases, in that order; junction bases with no gene match: 6. The CDR3 reads CATGTGPTYEQYF. DNA of the CDR3: TGTGCCACCGGGACAGGGCCCACCTACGAGCAGTACTTC.

By share, this clonotype counts as medium-sized (0.01 to 0.1%). The chain couples TRBV6-1 to TRBJ2-3, with D possibly being TRBD1 (6 bases). Trimming took off 6 bases at V and 5 bases at J, with 12 bases between the two ends. CDR3 size: 13 residues. The germline V gene has CDR1 MNHNS and CDR2 SASEGT. CDR3 coding DNA: TGTGCCAGCAGACCACAGGGTTTAGATACGCAGTATTTT. It encodes CASRPQGLDTQYF.

The rearrangement uses TRBV7-9 and TRBJ1-2, with D tentatively TRBD1 (6 bases). Germline V lookup: CDR1 SEHNR, CDR2 FQNEAQ (reference sequence). CDR3 length: 13 residues. V was trimmed by 3 bases and J by 5 bases, leaving 10 bases between them. The CDR3 spells CASSFRQDYGYTF. Written as DNA, the CDR3 is TGTGCCAGCAGCTTTCGACAGGATTATGGCTACACCTTC.

The chain employs TRBV5-4 and TRBJ1-4, with TRBD1 identical over 8 bases. Trimming at V came to 4 bases and at J to 7 bases, leaving 6 bases not matched to a gene. The CDR3 is 14 amino acids. Germline V gives CDR1 SGHNT, CDR2 YYREEE (reference sequence). The chain's CDR3 is CASSPDRGGEKLFF. In DNA, the CDR3 is TGTGCCAGCAGCCCAGACAGGGGTGGTGAAAAACTGTTTTTT.

This clonotype was counted a few times. The gene calls are TRBV5-4 and TRBJ2-5; D might be TRBD1 or TRBD2, each matching 5 bases. CDR1 and CDR2 from the germline V gene are SGHNT and YYREEE (reference sequence). V was shortened by 5 bases and J by 4 bases, with 9 bases between the two germline ends. CDR3 length equals 12 residues. This CDR3 reads CASSRDRETQYF. CDR3 nucleotide sequence: TGTGCCAGCAGTCGGGACCGAGAGACCCAGTACTTC. Full variable domain (outside the CDR3, taken from reference TRBV5-4 and TRBJ2-5): ETGVTQSPTHLIKTRGQQVTLRCSSQSGHNTVSWYQQALGQGPQFIFQYYREEENGRGNFPPRFSGLQFPNYSSELNVNALELDDSALYLCASSRDRETQYFGPGTRLLVL.

This clonotype appeared once. The chain links TRBV20-1 to TRBJ2-7; D is possibly TRBD1 (6 bases). This CDR3 is built from 11 residues. The germline CDR1 and CDR2 sequences are DFQATT and SNEGSKA (reference sequence). The V gene lost 1 base and the J gene lost 6 bases, with 7 bases spanning the gap. The CDR3 DNA sequence: TGCAGTGCTAGAGGGGGGCGCGAGCAGTACTTC. Translated: CSARGGREQYF.

This clonotype was detected a few times. The chain links TRBV5-6 to TRBJ2-2; D unresolved. The CDR3 consists of 14 residues. V was shortened by 2 bases and J by 1 base, with 6 bases between the two germline ends. Germline values: CDR1 SGHDT, CDR2 YYEEEE. Here the CDR3 reads CASSLGMNTGELFF. The CDR3 bases are TGTGCCAGCAGCTTAGGGATGAACACCGGGGAGCTGTTTTTT.

The chain uses TRBV7-2 and TRBJ2-3; D is undetermined. This CDR3 has 15 amino acids. Looked up from germline, CDR1 is SGHTA and CDR2 is FQGNSA. V shed 2 bases and J shed 1 base, with 10 bases lying between them. In nucleotides, the CDR3 is TGTGCCAGCAGCTTATGGCTAAGCGGCACAGATACGCAGTATTTT. Protein sequence: CASSLWLSGTDTQYF.

This clonotype turned up a few times. The rearrangement joins TRBV4-3 to TRBJ2-1, with D perhaps matching TRBD1 or TRBD2 (5 bases each). This CDR3 spans 16 amino acids. Per germline, CDR1 LGHNA and CDR2 YSLEER. The V end lost 0 bases, the J end lost 6 bases, and 15 bases lay between the germline ends. In DNA form, the CDR3 reads TGCGCCAGCAGCCAAGATCGTGGCAGTGGGGGCAATGAGCAGTTCTTC. Translating it yields CASSQDRGSGGNEQFF.

The chain recombines TRBV19 with TRBJ1-6; weak D call: TRBD1 (5 bases). Trimming shortened V by 7 bases and J by 14 bases, and 12 bases separated the two germline ends. The germline V gene has CDR1 LNHDA and CDR2 SQIVND (reference sequence). The CDR3 is made up of 11 amino acids. The CDR3 coding sequence is TGTGCCAGTAAGTGGGGCAAAACCCTCCACTTT. Encoded protein: CASKWGKTLHF.

This clonotype was seen a few times. The gene calls are TRBV7-2 and TRBJ2-3, with D maybe TRBD1 (6 bases). The CDR3 covers 16 residues. The ends were cut back, 1 base at V and 2 bases at J, with 13 bases in the middle. Germline CDR1 SGHTA, CDR2 FQGNSA. CDR3 loop: CASSLVGQKSTDTQYF. Here the CDR3 DNA reads TGTGCCAGCAGCTTAGTAGGACAGAAGTCCACAGATACGCAGTATTTT. Full variable domain (outside the CDR3, taken from reference TRBV7-2 and TRBJ2-3): GAGVSQSPSNKVTEKGKDVELRCDPISGHTALYWYRQSLGQGLEFLIYFQGNSAPDKSGLPSDRFSAERTGGSVSTLTIQRTQQEDSAVYLCASSLVGQKSTDTQYFGPGTRLTVL.

This clonotype is medium-sized in the sample. V and J are TRBV5-6 and TRBJ2-3, with 8 bases fitting TRBD2. The germline CDR1 and CDR2 sequences are SGHDT and YYEEEE. CDR3 length: 15 residues. The V and J ends lost 0 bases and 6 bases, in that order; junction bases with no gene match: 6. The CDR3 nucleotides are TGTGCCAGCAGCTTGGGGCGGGGGGTACATGATACGCAGTATTTT. Protein product: CASSLGRGVHDTQYF.

The chain has TRBV12-3 or TRBV12-4 and TRBJ2-1; TRBD2 matches at 12 bases. This CDR3 is 18 amino acids long. The trim removed 5 bases at V and 1 base at J, leaving 9 bases unmatched. The CDR3 DNA reads TGTGCCAGCAGTGGACTAGCGGGATTAGTCCCGTCCTACAATGAGCAGTTCTTC. Translated, it gives CASSGLAGLVPSYNEQFF.

The chain links TRBV19 to TRBJ2-6, with D possibly being TRBD1 (5 bases). CDR3 length: 16 residues. The germline gives CDR1 LNHDA, CDR2 SQIVND (reference sequence). The V end was cut by 2 bases, the J end by 0 bases, with 8 bases between. The CDR3: CASSIRRVSGANVLTF. Written as DNA, the CDR3 is TGTGCCAGTAGTATACGCAGGGTCTCTGGGGCCAACGTCCTGACTTTC.

The J gene is TRBJ2-3, the V gene TRBV18; unclear D gene. CDR3 size: 12 residues. Germline-derived CDR1 and CDR2 are KGHSH and LQKENI. V lost 2 bases, J lost 4 bases, and 4 bases lay in between. CDR3 residues: CASSPSADTQYF. CDR3 bases: TGTGCCAGCTCACCATCAGCAGATACGCAGTATTTT.

V gene TRBV12-3 or TRBV12-4 combines with J gene TRBJ1-2; TRBD1 might be the D (5 bases). Trimming shortened V by 8 bases and J by 3 bases, and 16 bases separated the two germline ends. The CDR3 loop spans 14 amino acids. In DNA form, the CDR3 reads TGTGCCAGCTGGGGGGGGAGGTCCTACTATGGCTACACCTTC. Translation: CASWGGRSYYGYTF.

V is TRBV12-3 or TRBV12-4 and J is TRBJ2-7; 8 bases agree with TRBD1. Germline trimming cut 7 bases from V and 6 bases from J; bases unmatched to any gene: 14. This CDR3 region has 15 residues. This chain's CDR3 is CASTSGRQGLREQYF. In nucleotides, the CDR3 is TGTGCCAGCACCTCGGGGAGACAGGGGTTGCGCGAGCAGTACTTC.

The sample holds one count of this clonotype. This chain links TRBV6-4 with TRBJ2-2; 8 bases line up with TRBD1. CDR1 is MRHNA, CDR2 SNTAGT, per germline. This CDR3 has 13 amino acids. Unmatched junction bases numbered 3, after V lost 6 bases and J lost 6 bases. This CDR3 reads CASRQGEAGELFF. In nucleotides, the CDR3 is TGTGCCAGCAGACAGGGGGAAGCCGGGGAGCTGTTTTTT.

The V gene is TRBV6-2 or TRBV6-3, the J gene TRBJ2-2; TRBD2 matches at 10 bases. With V trimmed by 8 bases and J by 5 bases, 17 bases remained unmatched. The CDR3 extends over 18 amino acids. Per the germline V gene, CDR1 is MNHEY and CDR2 is SVGEGT. The CDR3 bases are TGTGCCAGCCAAGTTGCCCGGGGACTAGCGCTTGATACCGGGGAGCTGTTTTTT. It codes for CASQVARGLALDTGELFF.

The chain uses TRBV5-4 and TRBJ2-1; 8 nucleotides line up with TRBD2. With 4 bases clipped from V and 15 bases from J, the junction kept 9 bases outside the gene matches. CDR1 and CDR2 (germline): SGHNT, YYREEE (reference sequence). The CDR3 consists of 12 residues. The CDR3 DNA reads as TGTGCCAGCAGCCCCGCGGGACTAGTTTGGTTCTTC. Its translation: CASSPAGLVWFF.

This clonotype was found a few times. This sequence joins TRBV6-5 and TRBJ2-5; TRBD2 matches at 10 bases. The CDR3 has 15 amino acids. With 6 bases clipped from V and 3 bases from J, the junction kept 7 bases outside the gene matches. CDR1 and CDR2 from the germline V gene are MNHEY and SVGAGI. The CDR3 protein is CASRGGTSAKETQYF. CDR3 sequence (DNA): TGTGCCAGCAGGGGCGGGACTAGCGCCAAAGAGACCCAGTACTTC.

This clonotype has just a few counts. The chain couples TRBV7-6 to TRBJ2-5, with 14 bases identical to TRBD2. With V trimmed by 3 bases and J by 5 bases, 5 bases remained unmatched. From germline, CDR1 is SGHVS and CDR2 FNYEAQ. This CDR3 has 16 amino acids. CDR3 bases: TGTGCCAGCAGCTTGACTAGCGGGGGGGCTAGGGAGACCCAGTACTTC. Its translation: CASSLTSGGARETQYF.

This clonotype was seen more than once but under ten times. This chain connects TRBV19 to TRBJ1-2; 7 nucleotides line up with TRBD1. Germline trimming cut 5 bases from V and 6 bases from J; bases unmatched to any gene: 9. The CDR3 spans 14 residues. CDR1 LNHDA and CDR2 SQIVND come from the germline V gene (reference sequence). CDR3 coding DNA: TGTGCCAGTAGTTCCGGGGACAGAATTCATGGCTACACCTTC. This encodes CASSSGDRIHGYTF.